This T cell receptor (beta chain) was found in a study of shared clonotypes between healthy human individuals. Looking at the study overall: CD4 naive and CD4 memory each took three plates per donor, while CD8 naive took two and CD8 memory one. Overall study results and limits: With a handful of donors compared, 4% to 5.5% of naive CD4 clonotypes were shared.

The CDR3 is 14 amino acids. Germline assignment: CDR1 SGHRS and CDR2 YFSETQ. The germline V and J ends were trimmed by 3 bases and 5 bases, with 14 bases remaining between them. It was into CD45RA+ naive and CD45RA-negative memory subsets that the CD4+ cells were split. Profiling relied on immunoSEQ multiplex PCR, and the TCRdb table lists in-frame clones only, not all of them. The data contain about 1.1 million clones, roughly 80% of them singletons. As to this clone: What it recognizes is unknown.

The specimen sequenced was memory CD4+ T cells from PBMCs. Subset in this sample: CD45RA-negative fraction. This TCR was recovered from a man aged 18 to 30 in good health. Some clones in this sample may be carry-over from other donors' samples. The chain joins TRBV5-1 to TRBJ2-5; D possibly corresponds to TRBD1 (6 bases). The CDR3 reads CASSSGQIGETQYF. DNA for the CDR3: TGCGCCAGCAGCTCGGGACAAATTGGGGAGACCCAGTACTTC.